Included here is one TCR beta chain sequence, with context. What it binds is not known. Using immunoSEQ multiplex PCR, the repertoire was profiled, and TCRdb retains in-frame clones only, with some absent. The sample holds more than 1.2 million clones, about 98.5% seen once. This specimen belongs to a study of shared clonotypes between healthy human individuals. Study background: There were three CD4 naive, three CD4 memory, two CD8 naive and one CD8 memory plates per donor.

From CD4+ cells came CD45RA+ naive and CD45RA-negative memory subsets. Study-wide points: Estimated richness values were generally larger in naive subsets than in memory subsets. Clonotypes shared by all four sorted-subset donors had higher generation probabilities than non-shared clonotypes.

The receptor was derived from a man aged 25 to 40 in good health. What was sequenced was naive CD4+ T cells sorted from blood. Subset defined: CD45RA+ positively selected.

CDR3 sequence reads: CASSLAGAGNIQYF. CDR3 nucleotide sequence: TGTGCCAGCAGCTTAGCAGGGGCGGGGAACATTCAGTACTTC. The chain recombines TRBV7-9 with TRBJ2-4; the D gene is possibly TRBD2 (6 bases). This CDR3 spans 14 amino acids. Germline loops: CDR1 SEHNR, CDR2 FQNEAQ (reference sequence). Deletions cut 0 bases from V and 7 bases from J, with 10 bases between.